A selection of T cell receptor beta chains follows, all from one sample in a study of blood T cell repertoires in COVID-19. Clones were read by immunoSEQ multiplex PCR, and TCRdb kept only the in-frame ones, dropping some. The sample yields roughly 15,000 clones, nearly 75% seen once. Sequencing was done on a sample of peripheral blood. Receptor source: a boy between 2 and 10 years old with active or convalescent COVID-19. Each CDR3 is given with its conserved first and last residue. D genes are given only for firm matches. A row's size may be missing; if present it is once, few, many or a size class.

CDR3aa,CDR3nt,j_gene,d_gene,abundance,v_gene
CSVETGGEKLFF,TGCAGCGTCGAAACTGGGGGGGAAAAACTGTTTTTT,TRBJ1-4,NA,NA,TRBV29-1
CASSQDGNRGHTEAFF,TGCGCCAGCAGCCAAGATGGGAACAGGGGGCACACTGAAGCTTTCTTT,TRBJ1-1,TRBD1,NA,TRBV4-1
CASSPNPTGYGYTF,TGTGCCAGCTCACCTAATCCCACAGGTTATGGCTACACCTTC,TRBJ1-2,NA,NA,TRBV18
CASSLGDRGDYHIKETQYF,TGTGCCAGCAGCTTGGGGGACAGGGGAGACTACCATATAAAAGAGACCCAGTACTTC,TRBJ2-5,TRBD1,NA,TRBV5-6
CASSQGTLVNYGYTF,TGCGCCAGCAGCCAAGGGACATTAGTTAACTATGGCTACACCTTC,TRBJ1-2,NA,NA,TRBV4-1
CASSSTSGLVQETQYF,TGCGCCAGCAGCTCGACCAGCGGGTTGGTACAAGAGACCCAGTACTTC,TRBJ2-5,NA,few,TRBV5-1
CASSPWPGAQDGFF,TGTGCCAGCTCACCTTGGCCAGGGGCCCAGGATGGTTTCTTT,TRBJ1-1,NA,NA,TRBV18
CASSLEGLYDTQYF,TGCGCCAGCAGCTTGGAGGGACTGTACGATACGCAGTATTTT,TRBJ2-3,NA,few,TRBV5-1
CASSDRDRGPGELFF,TGCGCCAGCAGTGACCGGGACAGGGGGCCCGGGGAGCTGTTTTTT,TRBJ2-2,TRBD1,NA,TRBV10-1
CASSLTGGSPLHF,TGTGCCAGCAGCTTGACAGGGGGTTCACCCCTCCACTTT,TRBJ1-6,TRBD1,NA,TRBV7-3
CASSPLAGGADTQYF,TGTGCCAGCTCACCTCTAGCGGGGGGTGCAGATACGCAGTATTTT,TRBJ2-3,TRBD2,NA,TRBV18
CAIRGGVYSPLHF,TGTGCCATCAGAGGGGGGGTTTATTCACCCCTCCACTTT,TRBJ1-6,NA,NA,TRBV10-3
CASSLTANTEAFF,TGTGCCAGCAGTTTGACAGCGAACACTGAAGCTTTCTTT,TRBJ1-1,NA,few,TRBV12-3/TRBV12-4
CASSYSTGPSGNTIYF,TGTGCCAGCAGTTACTCGACAGGCCCCTCTGGAAACACCATATATTTT,TRBJ1-3,NA,few,TRBV6-6
CASSIVKSEGTDTQYF,TGTGCCAGTAGTATAGTTAAATCAGAGGGCACAGATACGCAGTATTTT,TRBJ2-3,NA,NA,TRBV19
CASSPQIPLKLFF,TGTGCCAGCAGCCCCCAGATCCCGTTGAAACTGTTTTTT,TRBJ1-4,NA,NA,TRBV7-9
CASVREAEPNYGYTF,TGTGCTAGTGTTAGAGAGGCGGAACCTAACTATGGCTACACCTTC,TRBJ1-2,NA,NA,TRBV12-5
CASSRQEGSPLHF,TGTGCCAGCAGTAGACAGGAAGGGTCACCCCTCCACTTT,TRBJ1-6,NA,NA,TRBV5-4
CASSLVGGPLHF,TGTGCCAGCAGCTTAGTCGGTGGACCCCTCCACTTT,TRBJ1-6,NA,NA,TRBV11-3
CASSYSPGLYGYTF,TGTGCCAGCAGTTACTCGCCAGGGCTCTATGGCTACACCTTC,TRBJ1-2,NA,NA,TRBV6-5
CASSPRVARSSYNEQFF,TGTGCTAGCAGCCCCCGTGTTGCACGGAGCTCCTACAATGAGCAGTTCTTC,TRBJ2-1,NA,NA,TRBV7-7
CASSFVSSTF,TGTGCCAGCAGTTTCGTATCGAGCACCTTC,TRBJ1-2,NA,NA,TRBV12-3/TRBV12-4
CASSITLAGTDTQYF,TGTGCCAGCAGCATAACACTGGCGGGCACAGATACGCAGTATTTT,TRBJ2-3,NA,NA,TRBV7-9
CAIRTTGQVHLF,TGTGCCATCAGGACGACCGGACAGGTTCATCTCTTC,TRBJ2-7,TRBD1,NA,TRBV10-3
CASRTSGFQETQYF,TGTGCCAGCAGGACTAGCGGGTTCCAAGAGACCCAGTACTTC,TRBJ2-5,TRBD2,NA,TRBV7-2
CASQGVDNQPQHF,TGTGCCAGCCAGGGGGTGGACAATCAGCCCCAGCATTTT,TRBJ1-5,TRBD1,few,TRBV12-3/TRBV12-4